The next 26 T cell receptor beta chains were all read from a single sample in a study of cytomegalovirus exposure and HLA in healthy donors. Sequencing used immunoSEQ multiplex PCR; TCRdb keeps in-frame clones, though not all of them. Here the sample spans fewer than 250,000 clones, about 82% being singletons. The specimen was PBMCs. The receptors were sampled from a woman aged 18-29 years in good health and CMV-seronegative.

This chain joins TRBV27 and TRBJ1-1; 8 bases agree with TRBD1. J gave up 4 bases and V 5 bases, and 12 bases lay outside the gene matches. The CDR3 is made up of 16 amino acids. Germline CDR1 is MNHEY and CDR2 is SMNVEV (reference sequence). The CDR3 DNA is TGTGCCAGCAGTGTGCGACAGGGGCTCGGGGGCACTGAAGCTTTCTTT. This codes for CASSVRQGLGGTEAFF.

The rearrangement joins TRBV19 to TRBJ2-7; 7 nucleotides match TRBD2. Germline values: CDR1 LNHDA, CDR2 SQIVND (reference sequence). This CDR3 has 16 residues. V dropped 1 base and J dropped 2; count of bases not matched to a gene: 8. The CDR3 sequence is CASSIVGTRGAYEQYF. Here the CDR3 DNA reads TGTGCCAGTAGTATAGTTGGCACCCGGGGGGCCTACGAGCAGTACTTC.

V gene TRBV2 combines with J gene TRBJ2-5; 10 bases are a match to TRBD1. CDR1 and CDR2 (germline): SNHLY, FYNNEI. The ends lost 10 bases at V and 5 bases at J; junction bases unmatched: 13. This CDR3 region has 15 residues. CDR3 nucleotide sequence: TGTGCCACCAACAAAAGGGACAGGGGAGGGGAGACCCAGTACTTC. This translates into CATNKRDRGGETQYF.

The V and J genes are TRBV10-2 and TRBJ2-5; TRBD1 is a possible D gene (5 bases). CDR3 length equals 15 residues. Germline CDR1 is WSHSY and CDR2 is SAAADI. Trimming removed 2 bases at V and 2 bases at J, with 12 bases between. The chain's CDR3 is CASSEGATQQETQYF. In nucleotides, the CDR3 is TGCGCCAGCAGTGAGGGGGCTACCCAACAAGAGACCCAGTACTTC.

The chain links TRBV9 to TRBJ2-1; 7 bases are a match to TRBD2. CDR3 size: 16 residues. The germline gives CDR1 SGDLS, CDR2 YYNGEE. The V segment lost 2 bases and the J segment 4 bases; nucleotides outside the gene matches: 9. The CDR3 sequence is CASSVNGLADYNEQFF. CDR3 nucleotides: TGTGCCAGCAGCGTCAACGGGCTAGCGGATTACAATGAGCAGTTCTTC.

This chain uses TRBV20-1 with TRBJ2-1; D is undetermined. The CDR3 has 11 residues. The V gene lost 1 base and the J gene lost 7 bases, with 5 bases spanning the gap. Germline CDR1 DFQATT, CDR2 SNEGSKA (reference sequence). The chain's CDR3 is CSARVTNEQFF. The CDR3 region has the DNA TGCAGTGCTAGAGTAACAAATGAGCAGTTCTTC.

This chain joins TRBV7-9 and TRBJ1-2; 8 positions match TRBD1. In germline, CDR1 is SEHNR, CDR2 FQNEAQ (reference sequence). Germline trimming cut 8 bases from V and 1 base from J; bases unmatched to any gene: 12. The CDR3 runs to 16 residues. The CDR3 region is CASGSGGVLGNYGYTF. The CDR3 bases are TGTGCCAGCGGATCAGGGGGCGTCCTGGGTAACTATGGCTACACCTTC. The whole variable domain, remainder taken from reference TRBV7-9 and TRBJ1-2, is DTGVSQNPRHKITKRGQNVTFRCDPISEHNRLYWYRQTLGQGPEFLTYFQNEAQLEKSRLLSDRFSAERPKGSFSTLEIQRTEQGDSAMYLCASGSGGVLGNYGYTFGSGTRLTVV.

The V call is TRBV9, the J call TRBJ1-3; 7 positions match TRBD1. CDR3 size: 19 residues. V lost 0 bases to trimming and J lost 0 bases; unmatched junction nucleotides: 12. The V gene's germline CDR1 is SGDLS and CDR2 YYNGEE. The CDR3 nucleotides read TGTGCCAGCAGCGTAGCCCCGGGACAGACCGCCTCCTCTGGAAACACCATATATTTT. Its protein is CASSVAPGQTASSGNTIYF.

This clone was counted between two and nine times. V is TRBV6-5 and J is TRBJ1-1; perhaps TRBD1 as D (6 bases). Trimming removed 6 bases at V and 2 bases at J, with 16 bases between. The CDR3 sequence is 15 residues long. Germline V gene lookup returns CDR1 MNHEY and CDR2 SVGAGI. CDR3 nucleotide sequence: TGTGCCAGCAGCCCCGGCCCGACAGGAAACACTGAAGCTTTCTTT. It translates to CASSPGPTGNTEAFF.

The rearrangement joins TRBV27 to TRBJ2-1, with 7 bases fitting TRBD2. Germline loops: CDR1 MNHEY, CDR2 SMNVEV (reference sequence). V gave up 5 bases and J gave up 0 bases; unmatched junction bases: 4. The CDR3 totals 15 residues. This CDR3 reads CASSERGNSYNEQFF. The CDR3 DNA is TGTGCCAGCAGTGAGCGGGGAAACTCCTACAATGAGCAGTTCTTC.

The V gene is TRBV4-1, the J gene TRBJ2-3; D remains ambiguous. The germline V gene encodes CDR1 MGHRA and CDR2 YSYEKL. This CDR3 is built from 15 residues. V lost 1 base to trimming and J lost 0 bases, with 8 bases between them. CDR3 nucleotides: TGCGCCAGCAGCCAAGGTTATAGAAGCACAGATACGCAGTATTTT. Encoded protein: CASSQGYRSTDTQYF.

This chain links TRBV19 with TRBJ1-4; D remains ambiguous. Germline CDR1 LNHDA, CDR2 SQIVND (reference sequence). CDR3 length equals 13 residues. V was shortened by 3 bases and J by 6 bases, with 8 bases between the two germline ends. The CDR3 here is CASSISSDEKLFF. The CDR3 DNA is TGTGCCAGTAGTATCTCCAGCGATGAAAAACTGTTTTTT.

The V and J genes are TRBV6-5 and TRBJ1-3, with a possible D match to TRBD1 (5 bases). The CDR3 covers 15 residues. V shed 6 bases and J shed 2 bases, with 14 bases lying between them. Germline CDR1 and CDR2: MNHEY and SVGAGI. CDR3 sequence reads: CASSPPGGTGNTIYF. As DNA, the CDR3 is TGTGCCAGCAGCCCCCCGGGGGGGACTGGAAACACCATATATTTT.

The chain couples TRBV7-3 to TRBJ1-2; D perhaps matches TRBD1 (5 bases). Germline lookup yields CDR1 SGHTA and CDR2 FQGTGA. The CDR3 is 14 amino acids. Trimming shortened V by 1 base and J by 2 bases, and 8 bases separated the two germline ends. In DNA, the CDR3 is TGTGCCAGCAGCTTAAGTGGGGGGAACTATGGCTACACCTTC. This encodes CASSLSGGNYGYTF.

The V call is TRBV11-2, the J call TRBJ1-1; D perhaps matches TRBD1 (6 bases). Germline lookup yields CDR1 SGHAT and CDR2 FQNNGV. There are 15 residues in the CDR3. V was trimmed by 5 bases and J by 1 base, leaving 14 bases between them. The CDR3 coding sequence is TGTGCCAGCAGCCTACAGGGAACTGGGAACACTGAAGCTTTCTTT. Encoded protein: CASSLQGTGNTEAFF.

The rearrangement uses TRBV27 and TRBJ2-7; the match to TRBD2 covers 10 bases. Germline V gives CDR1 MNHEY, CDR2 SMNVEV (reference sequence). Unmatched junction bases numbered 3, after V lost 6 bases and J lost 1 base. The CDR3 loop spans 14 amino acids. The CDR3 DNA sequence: TGTGCCAGCAGCCTAGCGGGAGTTTCCTACGAGCAGTACTTC. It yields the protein CASSLAGVSYEQYF.

In DNA, the CDR3 is TGCAGCGTTGAAGGCCCGAGCCACTATGGCTACACCTTC. Protein product: CSVEGPSHYGYTF. V is TRBV29-1 and J is TRBJ1-2; D unclear. Trimming pared 1 base from V and 3 bases from J, leaving 9 bases between. Germline loops: CDR1 SQVTM, CDR2 ANQGSEA. This CDR3 is 13 amino acids long.

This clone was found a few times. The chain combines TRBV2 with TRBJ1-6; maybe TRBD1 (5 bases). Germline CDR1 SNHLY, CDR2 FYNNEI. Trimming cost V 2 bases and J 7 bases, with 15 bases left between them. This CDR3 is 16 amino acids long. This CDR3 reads CASSELRQGGNSPLHF. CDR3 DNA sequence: TGTGCCAGCAGTGAACTTCGTCAGGGAGGGAATTCACCCCTCCACTTT.

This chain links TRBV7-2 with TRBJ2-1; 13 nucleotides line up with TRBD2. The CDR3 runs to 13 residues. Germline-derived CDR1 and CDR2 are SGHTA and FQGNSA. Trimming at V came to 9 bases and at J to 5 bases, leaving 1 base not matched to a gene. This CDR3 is CASTSGGDNEQFF. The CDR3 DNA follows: TGTGCCAGTACTAGCGGGGGGGACAATGAGCAGTTCTTC. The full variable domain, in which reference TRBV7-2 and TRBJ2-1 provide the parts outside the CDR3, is GAGVSQSPSNKVTEKGKDVELRCDPISGHTALYWYRQSLGQGLEFLIYFQGNSAPDKSGLPSDRFSAERTGGSVSTLTIQRTQQEDSAVYLCASTSGGDNEQFFGPGTRLTVL.

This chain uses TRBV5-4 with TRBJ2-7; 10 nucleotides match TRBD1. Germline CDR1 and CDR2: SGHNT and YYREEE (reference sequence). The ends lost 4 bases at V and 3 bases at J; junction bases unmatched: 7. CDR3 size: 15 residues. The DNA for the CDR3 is TGTGCCAGCAGCCCGGGACAGGGGATTCTCTACGAGCAGTACTTC. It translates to CASSPGQGILYEQYF.

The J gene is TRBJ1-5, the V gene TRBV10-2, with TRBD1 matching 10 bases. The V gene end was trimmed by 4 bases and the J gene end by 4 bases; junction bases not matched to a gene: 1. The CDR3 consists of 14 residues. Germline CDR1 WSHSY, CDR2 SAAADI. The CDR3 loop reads CASSGGQGNQPQHF. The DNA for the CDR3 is TGCGCCAGCAGTGGGGGACAGGGGAATCAGCCCCAGCATTTT.

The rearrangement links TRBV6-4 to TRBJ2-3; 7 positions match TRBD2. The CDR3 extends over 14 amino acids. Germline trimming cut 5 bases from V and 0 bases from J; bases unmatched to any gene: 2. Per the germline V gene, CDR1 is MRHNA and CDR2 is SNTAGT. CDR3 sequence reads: CASSFGGSTDTQYF. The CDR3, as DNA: TGTGCCAGCAGTTTCGGGGGGAGCACAGATACGCAGTATTTT.

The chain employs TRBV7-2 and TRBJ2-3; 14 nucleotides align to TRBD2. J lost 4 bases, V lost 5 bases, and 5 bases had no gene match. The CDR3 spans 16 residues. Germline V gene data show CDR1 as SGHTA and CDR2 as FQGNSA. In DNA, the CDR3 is TGTGCCAGCAGCCATGGGACTAGCGGGAGCGCAGATACGCAGTATTTT. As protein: CASSHGTSGSADTQYF.

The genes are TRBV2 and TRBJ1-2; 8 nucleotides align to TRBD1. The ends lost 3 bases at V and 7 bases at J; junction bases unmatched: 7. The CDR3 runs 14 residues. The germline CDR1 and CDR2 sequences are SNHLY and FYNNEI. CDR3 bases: TGTGCCAGCAGTGAGGTCCAGGGGGCCGGTGGCTACACCTTC. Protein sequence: CASSEVQGAGGYTF.

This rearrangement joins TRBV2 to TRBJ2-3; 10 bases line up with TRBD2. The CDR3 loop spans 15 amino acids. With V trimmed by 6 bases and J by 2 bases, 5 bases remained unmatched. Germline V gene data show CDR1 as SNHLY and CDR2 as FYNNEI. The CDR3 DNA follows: TGTGCCAGCAGGCTAGCGGGAGAAACCACAGATACGCAGTATTTT. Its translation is CASRLAGETTDTQYF.

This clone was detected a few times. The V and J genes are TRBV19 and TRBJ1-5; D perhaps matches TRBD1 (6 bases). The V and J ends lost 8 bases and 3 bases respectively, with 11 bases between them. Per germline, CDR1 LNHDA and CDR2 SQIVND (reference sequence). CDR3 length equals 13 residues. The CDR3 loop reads CASGDTFNQPQHF. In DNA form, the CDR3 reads TGTGCCAGTGGGGACACTTTCAATCAGCCCCAGCATTTT. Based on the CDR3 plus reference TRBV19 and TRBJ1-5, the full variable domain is DGGITQSPKYLFRKEGQNVTLSCEQNLNHDAMYWYRQDPGQGLRLIYYSQIVNDFQKGDIAEGYSVSREKKESFPLTVTSAQKNPTAFYLCASGDTFNQPQHFGDGTRLSIL.